This section outlines one T cell receptor beta chain sequence together with its context. The antigen is not known. The data were produced by immunoSEQ multiplex PCR, yet TCRdb's version contains in-frame clones alone and is incomplete. This table holds 43,000 or so clones, around 84% found once. The data were obtained in a study of PD-L1 blockade in urothelial cancer. The wider study: Blood analyses occurred 3 weeks (second dose) and 6 weeks post treatment start. Study-wide results and limits: TCR clonality was measured in pretreatment peripheral blood. Clonality below the median predicted better survival. Those with durable benefit had larger increases in tumor-associated blood clones at 3 weeks.

Sample time point: pretreatment peripheral blood. Enrolled patients showed locally advanced or metastatic urothelial carcinoma. The J segment lost 5 bases and the V segment lost 3 bases, leaving 4 bases of the junction unmatched. Germline V gene lookup returns CDR1 SGHNT and CDR2 YYREEE (reference sequence). The CDR3 spans 16 residues. This clonotype originated in a man aged 60 to 75 with urothelial cancer. The material was PBMCs, obtained around atezolizumab (anti-PD-L1) treatment. This chain links TRBV5-4 with TRBJ2-1; 14 bases line up with TRBD2. CDR3 in amino acids: CASSSAGLAGDNEQFF. The CDR3 nucleotides read TGTGCCAGCAGCTCTGCGGGACTAGCGGGAGACAATGAGCAGTTCTTC. Complete variable domain (other parts from reference TRBV5-4 and TRBJ2-1): ETGVTQSPTHLIKTRGQQVTLRCSSQSGHNTVSWYQQALGQGPQFIFQYYREEENGRGNFPPRFSGLQFPNYSSELNVNALELDDSALYLCASSSAGLAGDNEQFFGPGTRLTVL.